This T cell receptor beta chain was captured in a study of T-cell reconstitution after alpha-beta-depleted transplantation in children. TCRbeta library construction was performed incorporating unique molecular identifiers. One entry per CDR3 protein, called by TCRdb with MiXCR from the PCR reads. The data hold around 500,000 distinct CDR3 sequences, with 12% observed a single time. There are many counts of this clonotype. Sample: PBMCs from the stem cell graft donor, taken from the stem cell graft. The receptor comes from a human donor who donated a stem cell graft to a child with combined immunodeficiency.

The CDR3: CATSRDLEGVQPQHF. The CDR3 bases are TGTGCCACCAGCAGAGATTTGGAGGGTGTGCAGCCCCAGCATTTT. The chain is built from TRBV15 and TRBJ1-5; D is uncertain. CDR3 length: 15 residues. Germline V gene lookup returns CDR1 LNHNV and CDR2 YYDKDF (reference sequence). The V and J ends lost 0 bases and 7 bases respectively, with 13 bases between them.